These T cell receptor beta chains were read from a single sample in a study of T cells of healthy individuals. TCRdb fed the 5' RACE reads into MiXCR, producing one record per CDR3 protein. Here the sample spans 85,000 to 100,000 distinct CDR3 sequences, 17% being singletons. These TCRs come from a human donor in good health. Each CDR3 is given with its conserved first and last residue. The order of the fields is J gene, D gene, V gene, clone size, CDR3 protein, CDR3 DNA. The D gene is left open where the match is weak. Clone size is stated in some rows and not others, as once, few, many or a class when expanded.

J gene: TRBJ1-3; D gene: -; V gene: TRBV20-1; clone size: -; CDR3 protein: CSARDLVRGGNTIYF; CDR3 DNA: TGCAGTGCTAGAGATCTTGTGCGTGGTGGAAACACCATATATTTT
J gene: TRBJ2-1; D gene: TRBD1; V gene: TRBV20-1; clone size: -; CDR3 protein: CSAVGTGGWNEQFF; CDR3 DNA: TGCAGTGCTGTAGGGACAGGGGGCTGGAATGAGCAGTTCTTC
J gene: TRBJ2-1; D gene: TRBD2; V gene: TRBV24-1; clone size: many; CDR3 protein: CATHTSGPSNEQFF; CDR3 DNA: TGTGCCACCCATACTAGCGGGCCATCCAATGAGCAGTTCTTC
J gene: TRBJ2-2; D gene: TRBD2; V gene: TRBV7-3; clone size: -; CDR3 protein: CASSLTGLAGAGTGELFF; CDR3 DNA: TGTGCCAGCAGCTTAACGGGACTAGCGGGAGCGGGCACCGGGGAGCTGTTTTTT
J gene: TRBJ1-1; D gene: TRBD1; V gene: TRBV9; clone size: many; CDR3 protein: CASSVAGTAGTEAFF; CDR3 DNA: TGTGCCAGCAGCGTAGCCGGGACAGCGGGGACTGAAGCTTTCTTT
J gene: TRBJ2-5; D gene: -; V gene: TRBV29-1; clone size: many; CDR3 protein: CSVEDPTGGEETQYF; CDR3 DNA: TGCAGCGTTGAAGATCCCACAGGAGGGGAAGAGACCCAGTACTTC
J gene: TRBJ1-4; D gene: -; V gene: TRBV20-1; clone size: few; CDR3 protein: CSVVRANEKLFF; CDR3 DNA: TGCAGTGTGGTGAGGGCTAATGAAAAACTGTTTTTT
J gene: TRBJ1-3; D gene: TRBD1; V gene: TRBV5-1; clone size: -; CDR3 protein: CASSLSLAGGPRGNTIYF; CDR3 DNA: TGCGCCAGCAGCTTGTCCTTGGCAGGGGGGCCGAGAGGAAACACCATATATTTT
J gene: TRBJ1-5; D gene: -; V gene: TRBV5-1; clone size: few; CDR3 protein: CASSFYTKGKQPQHF; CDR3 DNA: TGCGCCAGCAGCTTTTATACCAAGGGAAAACAGCCCCAGCATTTT
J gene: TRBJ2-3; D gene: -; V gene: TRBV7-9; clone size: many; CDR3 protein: CASSGWRVTDTQYF; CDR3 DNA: TGTGCCAGCAGCGGTTGGAGGGTTACAGATACGCAGTATTTT
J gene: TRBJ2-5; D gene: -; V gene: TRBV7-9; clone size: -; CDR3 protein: CASSTSAGQGVRTQYF; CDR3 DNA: TGTGCCAGCAGCACCTCCGCCGGCCAAGGGGTGAGAACCCAGTACTTC
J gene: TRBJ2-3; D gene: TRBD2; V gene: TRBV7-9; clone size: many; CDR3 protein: CASSPPGLGGTDTQYF; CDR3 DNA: TGTGCCAGCAGCCCACCGGGACTAGGTGGCACAGATACGCAGTATTTT
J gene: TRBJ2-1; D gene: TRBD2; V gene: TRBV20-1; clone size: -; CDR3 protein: CSARNLAESYNEQFF; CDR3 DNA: TGCAGTGCTAGAAATCTAGCGGAATCCTACAATGAGCAGTTCTTC
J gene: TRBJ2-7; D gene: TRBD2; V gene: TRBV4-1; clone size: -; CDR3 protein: CASSPSRLAGGSSHEQYF; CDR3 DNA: TGCGCCAGCAGCCCCAGCAGGCTAGCGGGAGGGTCCTCCCACGAGCAGTACTTC
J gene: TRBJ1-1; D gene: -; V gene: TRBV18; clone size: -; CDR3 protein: CASSPGNGGGGMNTEAFF; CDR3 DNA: TGTGCCAGCTCACCCGGCAACGGCGGGGGGGGCATGAACACTGAAGCTTTCTTT
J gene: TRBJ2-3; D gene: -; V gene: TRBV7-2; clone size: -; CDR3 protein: CASSFWGTTSPTDTQYF; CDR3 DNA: TGTGCCAGCAGCTTTTGGGGAACGACTAGTCCCACAGATACGCAGTATTTT
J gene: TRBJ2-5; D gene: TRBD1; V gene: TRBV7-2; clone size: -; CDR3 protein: CASRTGVQETQYF; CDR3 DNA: TGTGCCAGCCGAACAGGGGTTCAGGAGACCCAGTACTTC
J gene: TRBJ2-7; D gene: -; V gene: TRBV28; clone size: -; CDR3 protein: CASSLPVGFSYEQYF; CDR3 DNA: TGTGCCAGCAGTTTGCCGGTCGGGTTCTCCTACGAGCAGTACTTC
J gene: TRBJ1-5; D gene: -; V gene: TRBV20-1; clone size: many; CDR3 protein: CSARKTGGNQPQHF; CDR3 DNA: TGCAGTGCTAGAAAGACGGGCGGCAATCAGCCCCAGCATTTT
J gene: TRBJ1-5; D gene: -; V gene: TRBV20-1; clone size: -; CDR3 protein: CSAREFGQPQHF; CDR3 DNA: TGCAGTGCTAGAGAGTTCGGTCAGCCCCAGCATTTT
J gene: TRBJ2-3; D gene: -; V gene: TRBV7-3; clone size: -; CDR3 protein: CASSAGTEYTDTQYF; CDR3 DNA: TGTGCCAGCAGCGCCGGGACGGAGTACACAGATACGCAGTATTTT
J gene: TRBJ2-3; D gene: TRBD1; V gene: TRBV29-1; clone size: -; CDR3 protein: CSVRRGRDTQYF; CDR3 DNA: TGCAGCGTTAGAAGGGGGCGAGATACGCAGTATTTT
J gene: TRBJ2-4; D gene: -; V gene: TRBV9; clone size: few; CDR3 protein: CASSVVGGGDIQYF; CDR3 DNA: TGTGCCAGCAGCGTAGTTGGGGGGGGCGACATTCAGTACTTC
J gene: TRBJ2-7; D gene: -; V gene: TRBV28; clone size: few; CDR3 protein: CASSPGLFSYEQYF; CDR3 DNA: TGTGCCAGCAGTCCGGGACTCTTTTCCTACGAGCAGTACTTC